The rows below give T cell receptor beta chains drawn from one sample of a study of cytomegalovirus exposure and HLA in healthy donors. Generated by immunoSEQ multiplex PCR, the TCRdb table keeps only in-frame clones and is missing some. The sample consists of about 200,000 clones, 82% of them appearing once. What was sequenced was PBMCs. All receptors derive from a boy aged 2 to 10 in good health and CMV-seronegative. CDR3s include the opening cysteine and the closing phenylalanine or tryptophan. A D gene is named only where the DNA matches it firmly. Size tells how often a clone was seen (once, few, many) or the class of an expanded clone, and some rows leave it out.

v_call	d_call	j_call	clone_size	cdr3_aa	cdr3_nt
TRBV30	TRBD2	TRBJ2-1	once	CAWSTGGYNEQFF	TGTGCCTGGAGTACGGGGGGGTACAATGAGCAGTTCTTC
TRBV9	TRBD2	TRBJ2-3	NA	CASSVGISGGPDTQYF	TGTGCCAGCAGCGTAGGGATTAGCGGGGGGCCAGATACGCAGTATTTT
TRBV5-4	NA	TRBJ2-2	few	CASSLGPGTANTGELFF	TGTGCCAGCAGCTTGGGCCCAGGTACCGCGAACACCGGGGAGCTGTTTTTT
TRBV5-6	TRBD1	TRBJ2-7	NA	CASRLTGTGTYEQYF	TGTGCCAGCAGGTTAACCGGGACAGGGACCTACGAGCAGTACTTC
TRBV4-1	TRBD1	TRBJ1-5	NA	CASSQAIGTGNRPQHF	TGCGCCAGCAGCCAAGCTATTGGGACAGGGAATCGGCCCCAGCATTTT
TRBV7-2	NA	TRBJ1-1	few	CASSPKRAGLGTEAFF	TGTGCCAGCAGCCCGAAACGAGCGGGGCTTGGGACTGAAGCTTTCTTT
TRBV7-9	NA	TRBJ2-1	NA	CASSPPGGFEQFF	TGTGCCAGCAGCCCTCCGGGGGGCTTCGAGCAGTTCTTC
TRBV5-1	NA	TRBJ2-2	NA	CASSLWSKTQTGELFF	TGCGCCAGCAGCTTGTGGTCCAAAACACAGACCGGGGAGCTGTTTTTT
TRBV6-5	NA	TRBJ1-1	once	CASSVNERGTEAFF	TGTGCCAGCAGCGTAAACGAGCGGGGGACTGAAGCTTTCTTT
TRBV18	NA	TRBJ2-7	NA	CASSPQTALPGPYEQYF	TGTGCCAGCTCACCGCAGACAGCGCTCCCCGGACCCTACGAGCAGTACTTC
TRBV7-6	TRBD1	TRBJ1-4	NA	CASSYTQDRGEKLFF	TGTGCCAGCAGCTATACACAGGACAGGGGGGAAAAACTGTTTTTT
TRBV19	TRBD1	TRBJ1-5	NA	CASSFASGQGRPQPQHF	TGTGCCAGTAGTTTTGCCTCGGGACAGGGGAGGCCTCAGCCCCAGCATTTT
TRBV15	TRBD2	TRBJ2-7	NA	CATSRDLRLAVEQYF	TGTGCCACCAGCAGAGATCTCAGACTAGCTGTGGAGCAGTACTTC
TRBV27	NA	TRBJ1-2	NA	CASSHDGNYGYTF	TGTGCCAGCAGCCACGACGGGAACTATGGCTACACCTTC
TRBV10-3	TRBD1	TRBJ2-2	NA	CAISGQGTLGAGELFF	TGTGCCATAAGTGGACAGGGGACACTCGGGGCCGGGGAGCTGTTTTTT
TRBV5-1	NA	TRBJ1-1	once	CASSLQTGNTEAFF	TGCGCCAGCAGCTTACAGACAGGGAACACTGAAGCTTTCTTT
TRBV7-2	NA	TRBJ1-6	NA	CASSSGVYNSPLHF	TGTGCCAGCAGCTCAGGCGTTTACAATTCACCCCTCCACTTT
TRBV27	TRBD1	TRBJ2-1	NA	CASSSNFRDRDNEQFF	TGTGCCAGCAGTTCGAATTTCCGGGACAGGGACAATGAGCAGTTCTTC
TRBV4-3	NA	TRBJ2-7	NA	CASSQDQSGNYEQYF	TGCGCCAGCAGCCAAGATCAATCAGGCAACTACGAGCAGTACTTC
TRBV10-3	NA	TRBJ2-2	once	CAISDPPGAGAGELFF	TGTGCCATCAGTGACCCCCCGGGCGCCGGGGCCGGGGAGCTGTTTTTT
TRBV7-9	TRBD1	TRBJ2-5	NA	CASSAGTEQETQYF	TGTGCCAGCAGCGCTGGGACAGAACAAGAGACCCAGTACTTC
TRBV4-2	TRBD1	TRBJ1-4	once	CASNLNRGPVEKLFF	TGTGCCAGCAACTTAAACAGGGGGCCGGTTGAAAAACTGTTTTTT
TRBV18	NA	TRBJ1-5	NA	CASSPTGQPNQPQHF	TGTGCCAGCTCACCCACCGGACAGCCCAATCAGCCCCAGCATTTT
TRBV4-3	NA	TRBJ2-2	NA	CASSQARGGGNPGELFF	TGCGCCAGCAGCCAAGCCCGAGGGGGAGGGAATCCCGGGGAGCTGTTTTTT
TRBV6-5	TRBD2	TRBJ2-5	NA	CASRLAGQETQYF	TGTGCCAGCAGGCTAGCGGGCCAAGAGACCCAGTACTTC
TRBV19	NA	TRBJ2-3	NA	CASSNLATDTQYF	TGTGCCAGTAGTAACTTAGCCACAGATACGCAGTATTTT